A selection of T cell receptor beta chains follows, all from one sample in a study of blood T cell repertoires in COVID-19. Clones were read by immunoSEQ multiplex PCR, and TCRdb kept only the in-frame ones, dropping some. The profile covers fewer than 80,000 clones, with almost 90% appearing a single time and 20% to 25% taken by the ten largest. The sequenced material came from peripheral blood. The origin of the receptors is a woman in her fifties or sixties with active or convalescent COVID-19. Each CDR3 is given with its conserved first and last residue. A D gene is named only where the DNA matches it firmly. Not every row has a clone size; where given, it reads once, few, many or a size class.

cdr3_nt cdr3_aa clone_size d_call j_call v_call
TGCGCCAGCAGGACAGGGGGATCACTCACTGAAGCTTTCTTT CASRTGGSLTEAFF NA TRBD1 TRBJ1-1 TRBV10-2
TGTGCCAGCAGGGAGACTAGCGGGGACTCCTACGAGCAGTACTTC CASRETSGDSYEQYF NA TRBD2 TRBJ2-7 TRBV6-6
TGTGCCAGCAGTTTATTTCCACTAGCGAAGCCACTCCAAGAGACCCAGTACTTC CASSLFPLAKPLQETQYF NA TRBD2 TRBJ2-5 TRBV28
TGCGCCAGCAGCCAACCGGGACAGGGGGCCAACCGAGAGGGTACGCAGTATTTT CASSQPGQGANREGTQYF NA TRBD1 TRBJ2-3 TRBV4-1
TGTGCCAGCAGCCTTCAACCCCTTGCGGCCTATAATTCACCCCTCCACTTT CASSLQPLAAYNSPLHF NA NA TRBJ1-6 TRBV3-1/TRBV3-2
TGTGCCAGCAGCCCGACTAGCGGGAGAGCAGATACGCAGTATTTT CASSPTSGRADTQYF NA TRBD2 TRBJ2-3 TRBV7-2
TGTGCCAGTAGTTCACGAGACAGGGTGGATCAGCCCCAGCATTTT CASSSRDRVDQPQHF NA TRBD1 TRBJ1-5 TRBV19
TGTGCCTGGAGTGTAAGATTTACTAGCACAGATACGCAGTATTTT CAWSVRFTSTDTQYF NA NA TRBJ2-3 TRBV30
TGTGCCAGCAGCTTAGTGCAGGTTTACGGCGAGCAGTACTTC CASSLVQVYGEQYF NA NA TRBJ2-7 TRBV7-2
TGTGCCACCAGTGTCGGGGGGAGTAAGGCCGGGGAGCTGTTTTTT CATSVGGSKAGELFF NA TRBD2 TRBJ2-2 TRBV24-1
TGCGCCAGCAGCCAAGAGGCTGGTAGCGGGAGGTTCCAGGTGGCAGAGACCCAGTACTTC CASSQEAGSGRFQVAETQYF NA TRBD2 TRBJ2-5 TRBV4-1
TGCAGCGTTGCACCATGGAAGACATCCAACTATGGCTACACCTTC CSVAPWKTSNYGYTF NA NA TRBJ1-2 TRBV29-1
TGCAGCGTTGAAGATCCGGCTAGGGACTTCCGCTACAATGAGCAGTTCTTC CSVEDPARDFRYNEQFF once NA TRBJ2-1 TRBV29-1
TGTGCCAGCAGCCTCCGGGGAAGCAATTCACCCCTCCACTTT CASSLRGSNSPLHF NA NA TRBJ1-6 TRBV6-5
TGTGCCAGCAGCGTAGTGGGACAGATGGGCCCCAATGAGCAGTTCTTC CASSVVGQMGPNEQFF NA TRBD1 TRBJ2-1 TRBV9
TGTGCCAGCAGCTTAGAAGACACGGCTAGCACAGATACGCAGTATTTT CASSLEDTASTDTQYF NA NA TRBJ2-3 TRBV11-2
TGTGCCAGCAGCCAAGGGACAGGGGGTGAAGCTTTCTTT CASSQGTGGEAFF NA TRBD1 TRBJ1-1 TRBV3-1/TRBV3-2
TGTGCCAGCAGTGGATGGCGCACAGATACGCAGTATTTT CASSGWRTDTQYF NA NA TRBJ2-3 TRBV25-1